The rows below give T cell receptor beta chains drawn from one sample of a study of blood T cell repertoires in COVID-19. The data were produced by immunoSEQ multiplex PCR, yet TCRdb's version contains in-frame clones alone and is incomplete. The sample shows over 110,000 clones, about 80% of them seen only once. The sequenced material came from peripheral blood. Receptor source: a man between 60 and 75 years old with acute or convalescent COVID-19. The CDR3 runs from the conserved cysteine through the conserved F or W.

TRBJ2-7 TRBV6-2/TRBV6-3 CASSLLAFYEQYF
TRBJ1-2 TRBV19 CASTRSEGGYTF
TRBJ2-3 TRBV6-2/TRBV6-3 CASSLDRGRTDTQYF
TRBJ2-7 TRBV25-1 CASSGGGLGDGEQYF
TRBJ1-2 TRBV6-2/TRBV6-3 CASSSVYGYTF
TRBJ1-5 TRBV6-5 CASNRDSNQPQHF
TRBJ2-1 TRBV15 CATKRESYNEQFF
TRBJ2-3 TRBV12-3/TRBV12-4 CASSLLGTTQYF
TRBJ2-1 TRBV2 CASSGGLASYNEQFF
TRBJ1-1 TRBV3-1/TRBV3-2 CASSRTVNTEAFF
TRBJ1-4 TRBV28 CASREFPGTGDNEKLFF
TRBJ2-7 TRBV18 CASSPLAARPYEQYF
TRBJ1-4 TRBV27 CATSGGGEKLFF
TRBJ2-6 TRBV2 CASRSGLARSGANVLTF
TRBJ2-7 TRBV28 CASMEGSGLLGQYF
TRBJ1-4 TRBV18 CASSPPNVTPREKLFF
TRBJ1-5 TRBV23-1 CASSPEAYSNQPQHF
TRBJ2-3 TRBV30 CAWGQSSTDTQYF
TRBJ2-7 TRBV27 CASSTRQGLSYEQYF
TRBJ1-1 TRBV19 CASSTTGSRTEAFF
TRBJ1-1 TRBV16 CASSQGRWEAFF
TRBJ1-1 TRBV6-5 CASSPAGPKNTEAFF
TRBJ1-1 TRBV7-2 CASSYPRVLNTEAFF
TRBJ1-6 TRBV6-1 CASSDTGAYSPLHF
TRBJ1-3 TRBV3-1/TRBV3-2 CASSPLGQALLRNTIYF
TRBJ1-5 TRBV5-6 CASSFGGGDQPQHF
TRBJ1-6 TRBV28 CASSLLDSSYNSPLHF
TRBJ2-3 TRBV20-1 CSASVAGRPSTDTQYF
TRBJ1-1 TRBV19 CASSPRDISEAFF
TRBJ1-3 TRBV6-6 CASTIGGTWNTIYF
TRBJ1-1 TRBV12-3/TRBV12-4 CASSKTGNTEAFF